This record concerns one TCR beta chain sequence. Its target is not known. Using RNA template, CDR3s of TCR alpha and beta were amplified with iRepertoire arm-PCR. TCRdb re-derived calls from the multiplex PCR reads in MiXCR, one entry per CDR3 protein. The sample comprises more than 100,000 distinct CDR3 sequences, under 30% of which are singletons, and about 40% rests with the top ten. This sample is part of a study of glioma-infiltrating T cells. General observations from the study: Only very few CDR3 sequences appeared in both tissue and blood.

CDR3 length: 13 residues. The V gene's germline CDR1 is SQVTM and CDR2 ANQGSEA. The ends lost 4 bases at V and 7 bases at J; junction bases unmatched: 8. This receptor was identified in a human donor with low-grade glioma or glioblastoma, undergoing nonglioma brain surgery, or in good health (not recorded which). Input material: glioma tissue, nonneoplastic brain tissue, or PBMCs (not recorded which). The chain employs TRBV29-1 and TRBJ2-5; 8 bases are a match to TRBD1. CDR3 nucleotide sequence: TGCAGCGTTGTTGGCATCCAGGGGGCGACCCAGTACTTC. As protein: CSVVGIQGATQYF.